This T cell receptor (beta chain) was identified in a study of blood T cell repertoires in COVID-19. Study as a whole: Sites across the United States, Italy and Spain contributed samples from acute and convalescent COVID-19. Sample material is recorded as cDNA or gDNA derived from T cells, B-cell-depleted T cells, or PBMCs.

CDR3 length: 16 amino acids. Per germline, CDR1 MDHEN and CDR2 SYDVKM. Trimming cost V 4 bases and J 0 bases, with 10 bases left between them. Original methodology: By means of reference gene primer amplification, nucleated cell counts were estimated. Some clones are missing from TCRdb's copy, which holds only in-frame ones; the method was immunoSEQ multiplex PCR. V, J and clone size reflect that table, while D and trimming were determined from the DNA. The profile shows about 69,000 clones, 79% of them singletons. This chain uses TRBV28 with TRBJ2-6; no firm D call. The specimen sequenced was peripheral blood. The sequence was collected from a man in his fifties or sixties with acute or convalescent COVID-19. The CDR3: CASSSIQFSGANVLTF. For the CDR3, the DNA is TGTGCCAGCAGTTCGATACAGTTCTCTGGGGCCAACGTCCTGACTTTC.